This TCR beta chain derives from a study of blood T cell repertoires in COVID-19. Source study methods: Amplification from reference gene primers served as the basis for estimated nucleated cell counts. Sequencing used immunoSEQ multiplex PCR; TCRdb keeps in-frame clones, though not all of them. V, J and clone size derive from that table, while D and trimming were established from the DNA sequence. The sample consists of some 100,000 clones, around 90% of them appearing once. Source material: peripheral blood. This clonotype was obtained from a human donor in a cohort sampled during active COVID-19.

CDR3 protein: CASSFQGYNEQFF. The CDR3 DNA reads as TGTGCCAGCAGTTTTCAGGGCTACAATGAGCAGTTCTTC. V usage is TRBV12-3 or TRBV12-4 and J usage is TRBJ2-1, with D maybe TRBD1 (5 bases). The V and J ends lost 3 bases and 3 bases respectively, with 6 bases between them. This CDR3 comprises 13 residues.